This TCR beta chain is drawn from a study of spatial heterogeneity in lung cancer. Study summary: Beta-chain sequences consistently outnumbered alpha-chain sequences in detection.

The time point was: sample taken at primary tumor resection. In each case, whole RNA from tumor, nontumor lung or frozen PBMC was sequenced unsorted. Samples were obtained from 65 to 80 donors, all untreated early-stage non-small cell lung cancer patients. Individually, TCR cDNA molecules were each labelled with a unique molecular identifier. In TCRdb, the 5' RACE reads were re-called with MiXCR into one record per CDR3 protein. There are about 92,000 distinct CDR3 sequences in the sample; more than 10% occur only once, and over 40% lies in the top ten. Germline V lookup: CDR1 SGHDN, CDR2 FVKESK. Deletions cut 0 bases from V and 10 bases from J, with 7 bases between. The CDR3 covers 13 residues. Many counts were recorded for this clonotype.

Source: PBMCs, taken at surgery. V is TRBV14 and J is TRBJ1-6; D perhaps matches TRBD1 (5 bases). This clonotype originated in a male donor with early-stage non-small cell lung cancer. This CDR3 is CASSQERDSPLHF. The CDR3 nucleotides are TGTGCCAGCAGCCAAGAACGGGACTCACCCCTCCACTTT. Supplemented by reference TRBV14 and TRBJ1-6, the full variable domain reads EAGVTQFPSHSVIEKGQTVTLRCDPISGHDNLYWYRRVMGKEIKFLLHFVKESKQDESGMPNNRFLAERTGGTYSTLKVQPAELEDSGVYFCASSQERDSPLHFGNGTRLTVT.